This T cell receptor (beta chain) was retrieved from a study of naive and memory T cell subsets. The CDR3 is 15 amino acids. Germline lookup yields CDR1 MNHNY and CDR2 SVGAGI (reference sequence). Deletions cut 5 bases from V and 4 bases from J, with 14 bases between. This clonotype was seen repeatedly, ten times or more. The SP2 primer and nested alpha and beta constant region primers amplified ligated cDNA in four rounds. MiXCR was run by TCRdb on the 5' RACE reads, yielding one entry per CDR3 protein. The data show tens of thousands of distinct CDR3 sequences, more than 6% seen once. A UMI-containing oligonucleotide was joined by 3' ligation to the TCR cDNA template. Input was about 1 to 1,100 ng of DNase-treated total RNA without cell sorting.

The sequence came from a female donor in good health. The chain combines TRBV6-6 with TRBJ2-2; D remains unclear. CDR3 in amino acids: CASSTLDRATGELFF. CDR3 bases: TGTGCCAGCAGTACCCTGGACCGCGCCACCGGGGAGCTGTTTTTT.